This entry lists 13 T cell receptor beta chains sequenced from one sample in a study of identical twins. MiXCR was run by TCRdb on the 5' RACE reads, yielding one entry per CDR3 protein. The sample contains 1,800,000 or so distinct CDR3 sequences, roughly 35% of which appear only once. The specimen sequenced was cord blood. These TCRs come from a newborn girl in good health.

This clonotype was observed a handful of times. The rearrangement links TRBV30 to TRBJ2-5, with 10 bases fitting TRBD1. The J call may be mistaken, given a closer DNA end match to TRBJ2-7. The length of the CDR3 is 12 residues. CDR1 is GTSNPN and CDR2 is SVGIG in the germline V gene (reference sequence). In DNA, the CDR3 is TGTGCCTGGGGGACAGGGGTCTACGAGCAGTACTTC. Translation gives CAWGTGVYEQYF.

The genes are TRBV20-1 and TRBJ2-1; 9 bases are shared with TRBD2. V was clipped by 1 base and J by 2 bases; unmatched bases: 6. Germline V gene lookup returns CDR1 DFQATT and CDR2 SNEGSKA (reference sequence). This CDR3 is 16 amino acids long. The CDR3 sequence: CSARGTASGAYNEQFF. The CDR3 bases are TGCAGTGCTAGAGGGACAGCTAGCGGGGCCTACAATGAGCAGTTCTTC.

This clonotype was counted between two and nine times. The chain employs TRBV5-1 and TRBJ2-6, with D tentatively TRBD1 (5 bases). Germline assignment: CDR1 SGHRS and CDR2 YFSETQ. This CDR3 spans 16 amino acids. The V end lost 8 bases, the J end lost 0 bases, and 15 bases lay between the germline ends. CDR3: CAREGAPNSGANVLTF. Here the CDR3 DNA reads TGCGCCAGAGAAGGGGCCCCGAACTCTGGGGCCAACGTCCTGACTTTC.

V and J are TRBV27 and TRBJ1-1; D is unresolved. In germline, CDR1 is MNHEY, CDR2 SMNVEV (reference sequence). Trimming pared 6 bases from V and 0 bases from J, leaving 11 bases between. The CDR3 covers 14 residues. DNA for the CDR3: TGTGCCAGCAGCAGCCTGATGTTGAACACTGAAGCTTTCTTT. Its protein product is CASSSLMLNTEAFF.

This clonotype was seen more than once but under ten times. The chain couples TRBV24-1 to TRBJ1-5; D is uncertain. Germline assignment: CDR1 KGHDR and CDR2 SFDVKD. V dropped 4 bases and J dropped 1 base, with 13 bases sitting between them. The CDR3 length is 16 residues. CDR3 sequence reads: CATSEKEGGSNQPQHF. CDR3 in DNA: TGTGCCACCAGTGAAAAGGAGGGAGGAAGCAATCAGCCCCAGCATTTT.

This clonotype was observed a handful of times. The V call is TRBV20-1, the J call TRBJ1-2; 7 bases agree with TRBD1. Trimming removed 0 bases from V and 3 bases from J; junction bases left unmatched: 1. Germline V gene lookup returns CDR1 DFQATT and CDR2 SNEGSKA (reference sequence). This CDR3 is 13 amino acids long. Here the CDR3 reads CSAREGGYYGYTF. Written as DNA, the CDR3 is TGCAGTGCTAGAGAAGGGGGCTACTATGGCTACACCTTC.

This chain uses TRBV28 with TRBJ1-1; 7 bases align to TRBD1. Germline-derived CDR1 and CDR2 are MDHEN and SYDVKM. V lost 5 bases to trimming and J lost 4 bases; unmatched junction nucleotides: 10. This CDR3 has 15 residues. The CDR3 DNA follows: TGTGCCAGCAGTGAAAACAGGGGAGGTGGCACTGAAGCTTTCTTT. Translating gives CASSENRGGGTEAFF.

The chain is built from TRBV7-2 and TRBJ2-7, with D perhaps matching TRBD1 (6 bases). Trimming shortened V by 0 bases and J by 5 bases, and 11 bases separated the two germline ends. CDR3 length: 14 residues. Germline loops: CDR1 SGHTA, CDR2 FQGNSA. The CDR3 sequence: CASSLATGRHEQYF. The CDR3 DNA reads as TGTGCCAGCAGCTTAGCTACAGGGCGACACGAGCAGTACTTC.

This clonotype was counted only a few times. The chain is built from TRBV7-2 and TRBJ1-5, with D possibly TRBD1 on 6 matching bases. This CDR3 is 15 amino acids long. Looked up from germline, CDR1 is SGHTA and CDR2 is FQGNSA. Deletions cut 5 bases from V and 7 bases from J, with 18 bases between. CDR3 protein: CASSARPGAYQPQHF. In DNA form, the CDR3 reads TGTGCCAGCAGCGCTCGACCGGGGGCCTACCAGCCCCAGCATTTT. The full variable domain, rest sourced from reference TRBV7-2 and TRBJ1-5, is GAGVSQSPSNKVTEKGKDVELRCDPISGHTALYWYRQSLGQGLEFLIYFQGNSAPDKSGLPSDRFSAERTGGSVSTLTIQRTQQEDSAVYLCASSARPGAYQPQHFGDGTRLSIL.

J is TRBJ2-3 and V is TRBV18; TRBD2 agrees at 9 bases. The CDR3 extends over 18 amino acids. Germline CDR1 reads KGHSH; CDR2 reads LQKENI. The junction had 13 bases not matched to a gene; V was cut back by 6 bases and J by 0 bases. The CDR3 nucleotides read TGTGCCAGCTCCGTTAGCGGGGGCCCTATTACTAGCACAGATACGCAGTATTTT. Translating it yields CASSVSGGPITSTDTQYF.

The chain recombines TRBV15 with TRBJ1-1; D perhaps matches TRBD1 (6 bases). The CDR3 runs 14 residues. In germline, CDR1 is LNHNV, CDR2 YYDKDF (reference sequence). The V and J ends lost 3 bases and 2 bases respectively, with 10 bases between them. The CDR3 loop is CATSRGHLNTEAFF. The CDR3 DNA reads TGTGCCACCAGCAGGGGACATCTAAACACTGAAGCTTTCTTT.

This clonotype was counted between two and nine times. CDR3 amino acids: CASSLVPRGSSYNEQYF. The CDR3 bases are TGTGCCAGCAGCTTGGTCCCCCGGGGGAGCTCCTACAATGAGCAGTACTTC. The genes are TRBV5-5 and TRBJ2-1; possibly TRBD2 for D (6 bases). TRBJ2-7 matches the DNA end more closely, so the J call is doubtful. Germline CDR1 is SGHKS and CDR2 is YYEKEE (reference sequence). The CDR3 contains 17 residues.

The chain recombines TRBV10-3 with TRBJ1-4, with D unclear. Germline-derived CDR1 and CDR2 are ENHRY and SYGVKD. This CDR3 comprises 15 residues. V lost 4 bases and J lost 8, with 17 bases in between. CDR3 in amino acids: CAISGTHSNREKLFF. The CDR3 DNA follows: TGTGCCATCAGTGGGACTCACTCAAATCGAGAAAAACTGTTTTTT.